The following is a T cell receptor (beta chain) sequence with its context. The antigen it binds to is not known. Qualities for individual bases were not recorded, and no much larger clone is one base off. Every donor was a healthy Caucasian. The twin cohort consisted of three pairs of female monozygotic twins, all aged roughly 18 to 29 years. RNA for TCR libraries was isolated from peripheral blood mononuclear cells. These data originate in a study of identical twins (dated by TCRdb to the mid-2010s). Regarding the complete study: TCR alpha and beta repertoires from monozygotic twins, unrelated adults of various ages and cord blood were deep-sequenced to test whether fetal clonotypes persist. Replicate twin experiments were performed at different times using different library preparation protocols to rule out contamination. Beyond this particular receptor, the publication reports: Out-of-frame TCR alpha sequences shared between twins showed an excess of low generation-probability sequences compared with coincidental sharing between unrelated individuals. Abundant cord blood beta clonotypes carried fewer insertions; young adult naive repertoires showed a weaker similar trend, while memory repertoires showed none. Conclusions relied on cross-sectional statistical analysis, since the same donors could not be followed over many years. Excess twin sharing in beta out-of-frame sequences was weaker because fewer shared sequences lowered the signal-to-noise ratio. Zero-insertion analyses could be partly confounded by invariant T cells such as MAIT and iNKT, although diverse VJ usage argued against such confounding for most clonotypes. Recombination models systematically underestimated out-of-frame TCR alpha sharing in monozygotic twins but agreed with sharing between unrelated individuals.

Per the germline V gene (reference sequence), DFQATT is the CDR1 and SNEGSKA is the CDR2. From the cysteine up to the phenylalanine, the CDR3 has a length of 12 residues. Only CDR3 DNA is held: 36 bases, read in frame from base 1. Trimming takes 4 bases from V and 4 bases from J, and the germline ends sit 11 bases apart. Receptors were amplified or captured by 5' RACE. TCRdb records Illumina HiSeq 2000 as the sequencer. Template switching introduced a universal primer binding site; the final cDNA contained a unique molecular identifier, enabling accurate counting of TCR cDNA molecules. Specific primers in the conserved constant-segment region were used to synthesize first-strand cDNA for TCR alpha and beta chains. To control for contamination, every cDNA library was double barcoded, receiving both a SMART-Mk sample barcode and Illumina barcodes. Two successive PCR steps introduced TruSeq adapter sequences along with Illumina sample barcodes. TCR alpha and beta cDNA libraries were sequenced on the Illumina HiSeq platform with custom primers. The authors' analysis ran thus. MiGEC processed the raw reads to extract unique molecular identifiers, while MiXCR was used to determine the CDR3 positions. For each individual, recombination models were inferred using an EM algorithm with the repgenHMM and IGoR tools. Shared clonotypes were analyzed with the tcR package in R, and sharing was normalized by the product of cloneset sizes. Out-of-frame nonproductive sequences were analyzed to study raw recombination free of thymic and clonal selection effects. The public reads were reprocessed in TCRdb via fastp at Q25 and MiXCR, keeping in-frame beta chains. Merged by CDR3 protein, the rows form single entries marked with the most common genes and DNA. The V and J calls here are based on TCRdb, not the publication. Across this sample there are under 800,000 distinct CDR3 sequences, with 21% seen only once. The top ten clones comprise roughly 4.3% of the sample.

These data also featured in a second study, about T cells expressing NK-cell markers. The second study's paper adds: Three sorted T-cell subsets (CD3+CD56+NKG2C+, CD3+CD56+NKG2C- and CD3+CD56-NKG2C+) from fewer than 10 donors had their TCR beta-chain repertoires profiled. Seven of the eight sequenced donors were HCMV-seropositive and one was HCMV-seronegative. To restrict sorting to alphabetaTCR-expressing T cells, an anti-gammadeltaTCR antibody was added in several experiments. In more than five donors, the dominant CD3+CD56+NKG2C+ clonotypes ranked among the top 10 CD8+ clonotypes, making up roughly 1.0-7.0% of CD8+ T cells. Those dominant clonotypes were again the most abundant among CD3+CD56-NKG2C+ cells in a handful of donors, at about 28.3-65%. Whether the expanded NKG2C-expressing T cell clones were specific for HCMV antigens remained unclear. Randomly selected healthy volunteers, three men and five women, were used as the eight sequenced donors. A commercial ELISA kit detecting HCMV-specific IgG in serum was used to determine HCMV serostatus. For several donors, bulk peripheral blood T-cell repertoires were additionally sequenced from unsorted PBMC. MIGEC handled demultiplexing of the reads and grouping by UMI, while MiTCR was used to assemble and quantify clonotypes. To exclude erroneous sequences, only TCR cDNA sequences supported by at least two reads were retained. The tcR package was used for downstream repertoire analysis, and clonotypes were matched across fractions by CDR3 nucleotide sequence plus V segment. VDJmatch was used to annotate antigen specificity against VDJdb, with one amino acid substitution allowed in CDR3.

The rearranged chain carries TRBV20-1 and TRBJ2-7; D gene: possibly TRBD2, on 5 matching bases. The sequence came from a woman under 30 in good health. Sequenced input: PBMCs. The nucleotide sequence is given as TGCAGTGCTACCCTCCGGGGATACGAGCAGTACTTC. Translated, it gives CSATLRGYEQYF.